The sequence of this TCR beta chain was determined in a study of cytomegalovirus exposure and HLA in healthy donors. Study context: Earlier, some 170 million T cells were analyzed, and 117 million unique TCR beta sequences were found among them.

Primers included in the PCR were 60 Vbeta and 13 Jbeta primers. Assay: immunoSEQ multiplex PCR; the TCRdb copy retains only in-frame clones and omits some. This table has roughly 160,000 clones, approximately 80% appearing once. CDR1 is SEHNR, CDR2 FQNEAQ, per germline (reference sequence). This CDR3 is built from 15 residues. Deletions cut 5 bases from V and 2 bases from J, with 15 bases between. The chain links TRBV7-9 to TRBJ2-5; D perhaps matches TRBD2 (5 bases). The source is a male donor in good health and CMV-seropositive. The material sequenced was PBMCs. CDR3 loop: CASSLSRTGQETQYF. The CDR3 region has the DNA TGTGCCAGCAGCCTCTCGCGGACGGGGCAAGAGACCCAGTACTTC.